These 6 T cell receptor beta chains were all obtained from the same sample, sequenced in a study of cytomegalovirus exposure and HLA in healthy donors. Use of 60 Vbeta and 13 Jbeta primers characterized the PCR. The repertoire was sequenced with immunoSEQ multiplex PCR; TCRdb's copy has only in-frame clones and lacks some. This table holds about 160,000 clones, roughly three quarters found once. Specimen: PBMCs. The receptors here all came from a woman aged 40 to 55 in good health and CMV-seropositive.

This clone was observed a handful of times. The chain combines TRBV7-8 with TRBJ2-3, with a tentative D call TRBD2 (5 bases). This CDR3 region has 18 residues. V lost 0 bases, J lost 5 bases, and 21 bases lay in between. Germline V gene lookup returns CDR1 SGHVS and CDR2 FQNEAQ. Here the CDR3 reads CASSLARFGGVLEDTQYF. CDR3 DNA sequence: TGTGCCAGCAGCTTAGCTAGGTTTGGAGGCGTTCTGGAAGATACGCAGTATTTT.

This chain uses TRBV15 with TRBJ1-2, with TRBD1 identical over 7 bases. The CDR3 runs to 15 residues. In germline, CDR1 is LNHNV, CDR2 YYDKDF (reference sequence). The trim removed 0 bases at V and 7 bases at J, leaving 8 bases unmatched. The CDR3 loop reads CATSRDFGQGGGYTF. Here the CDR3 DNA reads TGTGCCACCAGCAGAGATTTCGGTCAGGGGGGTGGCTACACCTTC.

As regards this clone: One junction end disagrees with the germline gene, perhaps due to a read error. The chain joins TRBV19 to TRBJ2-1; 7 nucleotides match TRBD1. Germline assignment: CDR1 LNHDA and CDR2 SQIVND (reference sequence). This CDR3 region has 16 residues. This CDR3 reads CASSIRTGASYNEQFF. CDR3 DNA: TGTGCCAGTAGTATCCGAACAGGGGCATCCTATAATGAGCAGTTCTTC. Full variable domain (missing parts from reference TRBV19 and TRBJ2-1): DGGITQSPKYLFRKEGQNVTLSCEQNLNHDAMYWYRQDPGQGLRLIYYSQIVNDFQKGDIAEGYSVSREKKESFPLTVTSAQKNPTAFYLCASSIRTGASYNEQFFGPGTRLTVL.

The chain combines TRBV15 with TRBJ2-2, with 8 positions matching TRBD1. The V and J ends lost 3 bases and 5 bases, in that order; junction bases with no gene match: 5. The CDR3 consists of 15 residues. The V gene's germline CDR1 is LNHNV and CDR2 YYDKDF (reference sequence). For the CDR3, the DNA is TGTGCCACCAGCAGGGGGACAGGAGGAACCGGGGAGCTGTTTTTT. Translated: CATSRGTGGTGELFF.

This clone was seen only a few times. This rearrangement joins TRBV19 to TRBJ2-2; D remains ambiguous. This CDR3 comprises 14 residues. In germline, CDR1 is LNHDA, CDR2 SQIVND (reference sequence). V was cut by 0 bases and J by 5 bases, with 7 bases left in between. The CDR3, as DNA: TGTGCCAGTAGTATAGATCTAAATACCGGGGAGCTGTTTTTT. Its protein is CASSIDLNTGELFF.

The chain has TRBV2 and TRBJ1-6; the D is unclear. The germline CDR1 and CDR2 sequences are SNHLY and FYNNEI. The CDR3 totals 14 residues. V was trimmed by 4 bases and J by 10 bases, leaving 14 bases between them. CDR3 protein: CASSVQELRSPLHF. CDR3 DNA sequence: TGTGCCAGCAGTGTGCAGGAATTACGCTCACCCCTCCACTTT.